The 27 T cell receptor beta chains below come from one sample, sequenced in a study of blood T cell repertoires in COVID-19. TCRdb's table, derived via immunoSEQ multiplex PCR, lists solely in-frame clones and lacks some. The sample comprises 290,000 or so clones, 65% to 90% of which are singletons, and 5.1% rests with the top ten. The sequenced sample consisted of peripheral blood. The origin of the receptors is a man between 45 and 60 years old with active or convalescent COVID-19.

J is TRBJ1-2 and V is TRBV6-5; tentative D call: TRBD1 (5 bases). The CDR3 runs 15 residues. CDR1 is MNHEY and CDR2 is SVGAGI in the germline V gene. Deletions cut 0 bases from V and 8 bases from J, with 16 bases between. Written as DNA, the CDR3 is TGTGCCAGCAGTTACTCGAGAAGGGGCGCTCAGGGCTACACCTTC. It is translated as CASSYSRRGAQGYTF.

V is TRBV28 and J is TRBJ1-3, with 7 bases fitting TRBD1. Germline V gene sequence: CDR1 MDHEN, CDR2 SYDVKM. V was pared by 5 bases and J by 4 bases, with 8 bases of the junction left unmatched. There are 15 residues in the CDR3. CDR3 amino acids: CASSPLMTGGNTIYF. The CDR3 nucleotides are TGTGCCAGCAGTCCACTAATGACAGGGGGAAACACCATATATTTT.

The genes are TRBV11-1 and TRBJ2-7, with D maybe TRBD2 (6 bases). The CDR3 is 12 residues long. From germline, CDR1 is SGHAT and CDR2 FQDESV (reference sequence). Trimming pared 8 bases from V and 9 bases from J, leaving 17 bases between. The CDR3 DNA sequence: TGTGCCAGCTCCGGGGGTCGGATGGGGCAGTACTTC. This sequence encodes CASSGGRMGQYF.

In regard to this clone: The sample contains more than one DNA sequence encoding this CDR3. The chain uses TRBV19 and TRBJ1-2, with D perhaps matching TRBD1 (6 bases). The CDR3 is 14 amino acids. Germline CDR1 and CDR2: LNHDA and SQIVND (reference sequence). V lost 1 base to trimming and J lost 4 bases, with 10 bases between them. The CDR3 spells CASSIVGGLYGYTF. The CDR3 region has the DNA TGTGCCAGTAGTATAGTCGGGGGGCTCTATGGCTACACCTTC.

The CDR3 loop reads CASSLGGDYNEQFF. The CDR3, as DNA: TGTGCCAGCAGCTTAGGCGGAGATTACAATGAGCAGTTCTTC. This rearrangement joins TRBV7-3 to TRBJ2-1; D is uncertain. The CDR3 is 14 amino acids. Trimming cost V 2 bases and J 4 bases, with 9 bases left between them. CDR1 is SGHTA, CDR2 FQGTGA, per germline.

The rearrangement links TRBV4-3 to TRBJ1-4; D might be TRBD1 (6 bases). Trimming shortened V by 0 bases and J by 8 bases, and 16 bases separated the two germline ends. Germline CDR1 and CDR2: LGHNA and YSLEER. The CDR3 sequence is 16 residues long. Here the CDR3 DNA reads TGCGCCAGCAGCCAAGATGCGAACAGGGTGGGGGAAAAACTGTTTTTT. This gives the protein CASSQDANRVGEKLFF.

V and J are TRBV7-3 and TRBJ2-2; 7 positions agree with TRBD2. Trimming removed 5 bases from V and 5 bases from J; junction bases left unmatched: 17. The CDR3 runs 18 residues. Germline V CDR1 and CDR2: SGHTA, FQGTGA. CDR3: CASSVSPPWEGRTGELFF. The CDR3 nucleotides are TGTGCCAGCAGCGTCTCCCCTCCCTGGGAGGGGCGGACCGGGGAGCTGTTTTTT.

The chain carries TRBV18 and TRBJ2-6; possibly TRBD1 for D (6 bases). CDR3 length: 17 amino acids. Trimming shortened V by 8 bases and J by 1 base, and 18 bases separated the two germline ends. The germline V gene encodes CDR1 KGHSH and CDR2 LQKENI. CDR3 amino acids: CASATGQGRSGANVLTF. CDR3 nucleotide sequence: TGTGCCAGCGCGACGGGGCAGGGGCGTTCTGGGGCCAACGTCCTGACTTTC.

The chain combines TRBV27 with TRBJ1-1, with D perhaps TRBD1 (6 bases). The germline V gene encodes CDR1 MNHEY and CDR2 SMNVEV (reference sequence). The CDR3 sequence is 19 residues long. V was clipped by 6 bases and J by 0 bases, with 26 bases between them. DNA for the CDR3: TGTGCCAGCAGGATTGGCGGTTTGGGGAGCAGGGGACTGAACACTGAAGCTTTCTTT. Residues: CASRIGGLGSRGLNTEAFF.

This CDR3 reads CASSINRPGVSYGYTF. DNA of the CDR3: TGTGCCAGTAGTATAAATCGGCCAGGGGTGTCCTATGGCTACACCTTC. This chain connects TRBV19 to TRBJ1-2, with a possible D match to TRBD1 (6 bases). The CDR3 contains 16 residues. CDR1 and CDR2 from the germline V gene are LNHDA and SQIVND (reference sequence). The germline V and J ends were trimmed by 2 bases and 4 bases, with 17 bases remaining between them.

The rearrangement links TRBV6-2 or TRBV6-3 to TRBJ2-7; 9 bases fit TRBD2. CDR1 MNHEY and CDR2 SVGEGT come from the germline V gene. The CDR3 loop spans 14 amino acids. Germline trimming cut 0 bases from V and 6 bases from J; bases unmatched to any gene: 3. The CDR3 is CASSYSGGRAEQYF. Written as DNA, the CDR3 is TGTGCCAGCAGTTACTCCGGCGGGAGGGCCGAGCAGTACTTC.

The chain recombines TRBV5-6 with TRBJ1-1; D might be TRBD1 (5 bases). The length of the CDR3 is 16 residues. The ends were cut back, 1 base at V and 5 bases at J, with 18 bases in the middle. The germline V gene has CDR1 SGHDT and CDR2 YYEEEE. The CDR3 is CASSLSLAGRRTEAFF. In DNA, the CDR3 is TGTGCCAGCAGCTTGAGTCTGGCAGGGCGGAGAACTGAAGCTTTCTTT.

This chain connects TRBV27 to TRBJ1-5; 8 bases align to TRBD1. CDR3 length: 14 residues. V shed 8 bases, J shed 4 bases, and the junction held 7 bases outside the gene matches. Germline CDR1 MNHEY, CDR2 SMNVEV (reference sequence). The CDR3: CASCRTGKNQPQHF. The CDR3 DNA is TGTGCCAGCTGTAGGACAGGGAAAAATCAGCCCCAGCATTTT.

This clone is a singleton in its sample. The rearrangement joins TRBV14 to TRBJ2-3; the D gene is possibly TRBD2 (6 bases). Per the germline V gene, CDR1 is SGHDN and CDR2 is FVKESK. V was cut by 0 bases and J by 5 bases, with 15 bases left in between. This CDR3 is 16 amino acids long. The CDR3 loop reads CASSQDGGRLGDTQYF. The CDR3 nucleotides read TGTGCCAGCAGCCAAGATGGAGGGCGGTTGGGAGATACGCAGTATTTT.

The chain employs TRBV7-3 and TRBJ2-5; D may be TRBD2 (5 bases). CDR3 length equals 13 residues. Looked up from germline, CDR1 is SGHTA and CDR2 is FQGTGA. Trimming pared 6 bases from V and 7 bases from J, leaving 15 bases between. CDR3 protein: CASSHDLEGTQYF. DNA of the CDR3: TGTGCCAGCAGTCACGACCTCGAGGGGACCCAGTACTTC.

This chain links TRBV2 with TRBJ2-7; maybe TRBD2 (5 bases). Germline V gene sequence: CDR1 SNHLY, CDR2 FYNNEI. The CDR3 has 13 amino acids. V lost 8 bases to trimming and J lost 7 bases, with 18 bases between them. CDR3 amino acids: CASGVRTGGEQYF. For the CDR3, the DNA is TGTGCCAGCGGGGTCCGCACTGGAGGTGAGCAGTACTTC.

This clone was found a few times. The gene calls are TRBV27 and TRBJ2-1, with D hard to call. The length of the CDR3 is 11 residues. Looked up from germline, CDR1 is MNHEY and CDR2 is SMNVEV (reference sequence). Trimming shortened V by 6 bases and J by 10 bases, and 10 bases separated the two germline ends. CDR3 region: CASSWRREQFF. The CDR3, as DNA: TGTGCCAGCAGCTGGAGACGAGAGCAGTTCTTC.

V usage is TRBV5-5 and J usage is TRBJ1-6; D possibly corresponds to TRBD1 (5 bases). The CDR3 extends over 15 amino acids. With 1 base removed from V and 4 bases from J, the gap between germline ends came to 9 bases. In germline, CDR1 is SGHKS, CDR2 YYEKEE (reference sequence). CDR3 coding DNA: TGTGCCAGCAGCTTGCAGGGAACGTATAATTCACCCCTCCACTTT. It encodes CASSLQGTYNSPLHF.

This rearrangement joins TRBV7-2 to TRBJ2-5; the match to TRBD2 covers 15 bases. Germline V gene sequence: CDR1 SGHTA, CDR2 FQGNSA. V lost 5 bases to trimming and J lost 5 bases; unmatched junction nucleotides: 9. This CDR3 is built from 17 residues. CDR3 bases: TGTGCCAGCAGCCCGGCCGGACTAGCGGGGGGGCCGGAGACCCAGTACTTC. Its translation is CASSPAGLAGGPETQYF.

The chain recombines TRBV30 with TRBJ2-7; 9 nucleotides align to TRBD2. V was clipped by 0 bases and J by 3 bases; unmatched bases: 9. CDR3 length: 16 residues. CDR1 and CDR2 from the germline V gene are GTSNPN and SVGIG (reference sequence). The CDR3 DNA reads as TGTGCCTGGAGTGTAGACCTAGCGGGAAGGGGCTACGAGCAGTACTTC. It yields the protein CAWSVDLAGRGYEQYF.

This clone was observed a handful of times. The rearrangement uses TRBV19 and TRBJ1-2, with D maybe TRBD1 (5 bases). The germline gives CDR1 LNHDA, CDR2 SQIVND (reference sequence). The V end lost 6 bases, the J end lost 4 bases, and 21 bases lay between the germline ends. The CDR3 has 16 residues. The CDR3 here is CASSLQGAPTTYGYTF. The DNA for the CDR3 is TGTGCCAGTAGCCTTCAAGGGGCTCCGACAACCTATGGCTACACCTTC.

The rearrangement joins TRBV6-2 or TRBV6-3 to TRBJ1-5, with a weak D call TRBD1 (5 bases). Germline V lookup: CDR1 MNHEY, CDR2 SVGEGT. Trimming removed 2 bases from V and 6 bases from J, with 14 bases in between. The CDR3 runs 15 residues. DNA for the CDR3: TGTGCCAGCAGTTACCTGGGGGGATCTTTTCAGCCCCAGCATTTT. Residues: CASSYLGGSFQPQHF.

The gene calls are TRBV9 and TRBJ1-3; possibly TRBD1 for D (5 bases). This CDR3 is built from 14 residues. Trimming shortened V by 0 bases and J by 1 base, and 5 bases separated the two germline ends. From germline, CDR1 is SGDLS and CDR2 YYNGEE. The CDR3 here is CASSVEGSGNTIYF. In DNA form, the CDR3 reads TGTGCCAGCAGCGTAGAGGGGTCTGGAAACACCATATATTTT.

The V and J genes are TRBV30 and TRBJ1-5, with TRBD1 as a possible D gene (5 bases). V lost 5 bases to trimming and J lost 2 bases, with 16 bases between them. Per the germline V gene, CDR1 is GTSNPN and CDR2 is SVGIG (reference sequence). CDR3 length equals 15 residues. Here the CDR3 DNA reads TGTGCCTGGGCCAAGGGCCTAGGGGGCAATCAGCCCCAGCATTTT. Translated, it gives CAWAKGLGGNQPQHF.

This clone was detected only a few times. The rearrangement links TRBV19 to TRBJ2-7, with D possibly TRBD2 on 6 matching bases. V was cut by 5 bases and J by 2 bases, with 10 bases left in between. In germline, CDR1 is LNHDA, CDR2 SQIVND (reference sequence). This CDR3 is built from 13 residues. CDR3 bases: TGTGCCAGTAGTCAGACTAGGGCCTACGAGCAGTACTTC. It specifies CASSQTRAYEQYF.

The genes are TRBV6-5 and TRBJ2-7; 7 bases match TRBD1. Germline CDR1 reads MNHEY; CDR2 reads SVGAGI. V gave up 2 bases and J gave up 3 bases; unmatched junction bases: 4. The CDR3 sequence is 14 residues long. This CDR3 reads CASSYLGGYYEQYF. CDR3 bases: TGTGCCAGCAGTTACCTAGGGGGCTACTACGAGCAGTACTTC.

The rearrangement uses TRBV7-9 and TRBJ2-7, with 11 bases identical to TRBD2. This CDR3 contains 15 residues. Per germline, CDR1 SEHNR and CDR2 FQNEAQ (reference sequence). J gave up 3 bases and V 5 bases, and 6 bases lay outside the gene matches. The DNA of the CDR3 is TGTGCCAGCAGCCCAGGGGGGACTAGCGGCTACGAGCAGTACTTC. Translation gives CASSPGGTSGYEQYF.